Presented here are 27 T cell receptor beta chains from one specimen sequenced in a study of T cell changes during pregnancy in multiple sclerosis. Assay used: immunoSEQ multiplex PCR; TCRdb lists only in-frame clones, some missing. The data hold 35,000 or so clones, with over 85% observed a single time. This specimen consisted of CD4+ T cells from peripheral blood mononuclear cells, obtained after pregnancy. The receptors derive from a female donor in good health, enrolled as a control in a pregnancy study.

This chain links TRBV6-5 with TRBJ2-2; possibly TRBD2 for D (6 bases). The V gene lost 2 bases and the J gene lost 5 bases, with 12 bases spanning the gap. The CDR3 covers 15 residues. Germline V gene data show CDR1 as MNHEY and CDR2 as SVGAGI. CDR3 DNA sequence: TGTGCCAGCAGTTACACGGGAGTGGGTACCGGGGAGCTGTTTTTT. Translation: CASSYTGVGTGELFF.

The chain is built from TRBV30 and TRBJ2-7; D is possibly TRBD2 (6 bases). Germline lookup yields CDR1 GTSNPN and CDR2 SVGIG (reference sequence). There are 14 residues in the CDR3. With 0 bases removed from V and 6 bases from J, the gap between germline ends came to 15 bases. As DNA, the CDR3 is TGTGCCTGGAGTGTCGGGGGTTTTAAAGGCGAGCAGTACTTC. It translates to CAWSVGGFKGEQYF.

The CDR3 nucleotides read TGTGCCAGCAGTGAAGCGCTTCGGGGGGATCTGAGCTACGAGCAGTACTTC. It encodes CASSEALRGDLSYEQYF. This chain uses TRBV2 with TRBJ2-7; TRBD2 matches at 7 bases. The J segment lost 3 bases and the V segment lost 0 bases, leaving 11 bases of the junction unmatched. CDR1 is SNHLY, CDR2 FYNNEI, per germline. The CDR3 is 17 amino acids. The variable domain in full, with the rest retrieved from reference TRBV2 and TRBJ2-7, is EPEVTQTPSHQVTQMGQEVILRCVPISNHLYFYWYRQILGQKVEFLVSFYNNEISEKSEIFDDQFSVERPDGSNFTLKIRSTKLEDSAMYFCASSEALRGDLSYEQYFGPGTRLTVT.

This chain links TRBV10-3 with TRBJ1-1; 7 bases are shared with TRBD1. The CDR3 sequence is 15 residues long. The V gene's germline CDR1 is ENHRY and CDR2 SYGVKD. Trimming cost V 0 bases and J 7 bases; bases outside gene matches: 8. The CDR3 loop reads CAISESAGGLGEAFF. The CDR3 coding sequence is TGTGCCATCAGTGAGTCGGCAGGGGGGCTGGGTGAAGCTTTCTTT.

The gene calls are TRBV4-2 and TRBJ1-4; TRBD1 agrees at 9 bases. Germline CDR1 is LGHNA and CDR2 is YNFKEQ. CDR3 length equals 17 residues. V was clipped by 0 bases and J by 4 bases; unmatched bases: 6. CDR3 DNA: TGTGCCAGCAGCCAAGAAACAGGGGGCGAGAATAATGAAAAACTGTTTTTT. It is translated as CASSQETGGENNEKLFF.

A single count supports this clone. The chain couples TRBV30 to TRBJ2-5; D ambiguous. Germline CDR1 GTSNPN, CDR2 SVGIG (reference sequence). The ends were cut back, 5 bases at V and 2 bases at J, with 12 bases in the middle. This CDR3 spans 13 amino acids. As DNA, the CDR3 is TGTGCCTGGCTCACAGACCGGCAAGAGACCCAGTACTTC. Its protein product is CAWLTDRQETQYF.

V is TRBV11-2 and J is TRBJ2-7; 11 nucleotides match TRBD2. CDR3 length: 16 amino acids. Germline-derived CDR1 and CDR2 are SGHAT and FQNNGV. V trimming: 1 base; J trimming: 3 bases; junction bases outside the gene matches: 5. The DNA of the CDR3 is TGTGCCAGCAGCTTAGGCCTAGCGGGAGGTCACTACGAGCAGTACTTC. Protein sequence: CASSLGLAGGHYEQYF.

This clone showed up just a few times. The chain joins TRBV4-1 to TRBJ1-6, with no clear D. Germline CDR1 reads MGHRA; CDR2 reads YSYEKL. The CDR3 spans 12 residues. Between the trimmed V and J ends, which lost 1 base and 13 bases, there was a span of 8 bases. The CDR3 is CASSQGIAPLHF. The CDR3 DNA reads TGCGCCAGCAGCCAAGGTATTGCGCCCCTCCACTTT.

The genes are TRBV18 and TRBJ1-3; 10 nucleotides agree with TRBD1. The CDR3 is made up of 16 amino acids. V was pared by 3 bases and J by 4 bases, with 6 bases of the junction left unmatched. Germline V CDR1 and CDR2: KGHSH, LQKENI. CDR3 DNA sequence: TGTGCCAGCTCACCGACAGGACAGGGGGACGGAAACACCATATATTTT. It yields the protein CASSPTGQGDGNTIYF.

This chain links TRBV5-6 with TRBJ2-7, with TRBD2 as a possible D gene (5 bases). The V and J ends lost 4 bases and 3 bases respectively, with 8 bases between them. Per the germline V gene, CDR1 is SGHDT and CDR2 is YYEEEE. This CDR3 contains 12 residues. The CDR3 here is CASSRDFYEQYF. CDR3 coding DNA: TGTGCCAGCAGCCGGGATTTCTACGAGCAGTACTTC.

In DNA form, the CDR3 reads TGTGCCAGCAACCAGGGGGGCAATGAGCAGTTCTTC. This codes for CASNQGGNEQFF. The chain employs TRBV7-9 and TRBJ2-1, with a tentative D call TRBD1 (7 bases). CDR1 and CDR2 (germline): SEHNR, FQNEAQ (reference sequence). V lost 7 bases and J lost 6, with 10 bases in between. This CDR3 comprises 12 residues.

The J gene is TRBJ2-7, the V gene TRBV10-3, with 7 bases that match TRBD2. V lost 6 bases, J lost 4 bases, and 9 bases stayed unmatched. CDR3 length: 14 amino acids. Germline CDR1 and CDR2: ENHRY and SYGVKD. Here the CDR3 DNA reads TGTGCCATCAGCTCCGGGACTACCCAATACGAGCAGTACTTC. Its translation is CAISSGTTQYEQYF.

This clone was recorded once. The rearrangement uses TRBV29-1 and TRBJ1-2; D remains unclear. Trimming removed 8 bases from V and 4 bases from J, with 17 bases in between. This CDR3 contains 13 residues. In germline, CDR1 is SQVTM, CDR2 ANQGSEA. The CDR3 coding sequence is TGCAGCATTCCCCATCCTGCGGGCTATGGCTACACCTTC. Translating it yields CSIPHPAGYGYTF.

V is TRBV10-3 and J is TRBJ1-3; no clear D gene. The CDR3 has 15 amino acids. Germline V gives CDR1 ENHRY, CDR2 SYGVKD. V lost 7 bases and J 0 bases, leaving 13 bases between the germline ends. The CDR3 here is CAITSGLFSGNTIYF. DNA of the CDR3: TGTGCCATCACCTCCGGTCTATTCTCTGGAAACACCATATATTTT.

The chain employs TRBV18 and TRBJ1-1, with 7 bases matching TRBD1. CDR1 is KGHSH, CDR2 LQKENI, per germline. Trimming removed 4 bases from V and 0 bases from J; junction bases left unmatched: 11. This CDR3 region has 17 residues. The CDR3 DNA sequence: TGTGCCAGCTCACGGGCAGGGGGATTCGGCATGAACACTGAAGCTTTCTTT. This codes for CASSRAGGFGMNTEAFF. The entire variable domain, with the rest obtained from reference TRBV18 and TRBJ1-1, is as follows: NAGVMQNPRHLVRRRGQEARLRCSPMKGHSHVYWYRQLPEEGLKFMVYLQKENIIDESGMPKERFSAEFPKEGPSILRIQQVVRGDSAAYFCASSRAGGFGMNTEAFFGQGTRLTVV.

The DNA of the CDR3 is TGTGCCAGCACCACAATGAACACTGAAGCTTTCTTT. Encoded protein: CASTTMNTEAFF. The rearrangement joins TRBV28 to TRBJ1-1, with D unclear. V lost 7 bases and J lost 0, with 6 bases in between. Germline CDR1 MDHEN, CDR2 SYDVKM. The CDR3 is 12 amino acids.

The V gene is TRBV4-1, the J gene TRBJ2-5; D is uncertain. V lost 0 bases to trimming and J lost 2 bases, with 16 bases between them. This CDR3 is 17 amino acids long. Germline V gives CDR1 MGHRA, CDR2 YSYEKL. This CDR3 is CASSQDGWAGSQETQYF. CDR3 sequence (DNA): TGCGCCAGCAGCCAAGATGGGTGGGCAGGATCGCAAGAGACCCAGTACTTC.

The genes are TRBV18 and TRBJ1-3; no clear D. Trimming pared 1 base from V and 0 bases from J, leaving 13 bases between. The CDR3 loop spans 17 amino acids. CDR1 is KGHSH, CDR2 LQKENI, per germline. The CDR3 coding sequence is TGTGCCAGCTCACCACTACCTGGACTGACCTCTGGAAACACCATATATTTT. Translation gives CASSPLPGLTSGNTIYF.

The chain is built from TRBV11-2 and TRBJ1-1; 8 bases align to TRBD1. The ends lost 0 bases at V and 8 bases at J; junction bases unmatched: 8. CDR3 length: 15 amino acids. Germline V CDR1 and CDR2: SGHAT, FQNNGV. In DNA, the CDR3 is TGTGCCAGCAGCTTAGATCTGGGGGGGGACAGGGAAGCTTTCTTT. As protein: CASSLDLGGDREAFF.

The genes are TRBV25-1 and TRBJ1-5, with D possibly TRBD1 on 6 matching bases. Looked up from germline, CDR1 is MGHDK and CDR2 is SYGVNS. This CDR3 has 18 amino acids. Trimming cost V 3 bases and J 2 bases, with 20 bases left between them. The CDR3 nucleotides are TGTGCCAGCAGTGACCATCGCTCGACAGGTAAAGGCAATCAGCCCCAGCATTTT. Encoded protein: CASSDHRSTGKGNQPQHF.

This chain uses TRBV9 with TRBJ2-7; D ambiguous. CDR1 and CDR2 (germline): SGDLS, YYNGEE. The length of the CDR3 is 15 residues. Deletions cut 2 bases from V and 3 bases from J, with 15 bases between. The CDR3 is CASSVRAAGNYEQYF. CDR3 coding DNA: TGTGCCAGCAGCGTTCGAGCAGCAGGAAACTACGAGCAGTACTTC.

J is TRBJ2-7 and V is TRBV5-6, with D unclear. The CDR3 runs 11 residues. V lost 2 bases and J lost 3, with 3 bases in between. Germline CDR1 reads SGHDT; CDR2 reads YYEEEE. CDR3 sequence: CASSFGYEQYF. CDR3 DNA: TGTGCCAGCAGCTTCGGCTACGAGCAGTACTTC.

In the case of this clone: Germline is not matched at one junction end, which may reflect a read error. The DNA of the CDR3 is TGTGCCAGCAGCGAAGACAGCTACCGATACTACGAGCAGTACTTC. Translation gives CASSEDSYRYYEQYF. The chain is built from TRBV2 and TRBJ2-7; perhaps TRBD1 as D (5 bases). Germline V gene sequence: CDR1 SNHLY, CDR2 FYNNEI. This CDR3 is built from 15 residues.

This sequence joins TRBV28 and TRBJ1-2; D possibly corresponds to TRBD1 (6 bases). The germline gives CDR1 MDHEN, CDR2 SYDVKM. The length of the CDR3 is 13 residues. Trimming removed 7 bases at V and 4 bases at J, with 13 bases between. The chain's CDR3 is CASKRRGGYGYTF. The CDR3 nucleotides read TGTGCCAGCAAGAGGAGAGGGGGCTATGGCTACACCTTC.

This CDR3 is CASRPDRGEQYF. CDR3 nucleotide sequence: TGCGCCAGCAGACCCGACAGGGGTGAGCAGTACTTC. The rearrangement joins TRBV10-1 to TRBJ2-7; 8 bases are shared with TRBD1. V lost 6 bases and J lost 7; bases outside the gene matches: 5. Germline V gene data show CDR1 as WNHNN and CDR2 as SYGVQD (reference sequence). The CDR3 sequence is 12 residues long.

The chain joins TRBV27 to TRBJ2-2; D is possibly TRBD1 (5 bases). Trimming left V 1 base short and J 4 bases short, with 10 bases between. The CDR3 totals 15 residues. Germline-derived CDR1 and CDR2 are MNHEY and SMNVEV (reference sequence). CDR3 sequence (DNA): TGTGCCAGCAGTTTATTAGGGGTCGGCACCGGGGAGCTGTTTTTT. Translation: CASSLLGVGTGELFF.

The chain carries TRBV28 and TRBJ1-1; D is possibly TRBD1 (5 bases). V lost 4 bases, J lost 0 bases, and 15 bases lay in between. Germline V gene sequence: CDR1 MDHEN, CDR2 SYDVKM. The CDR3 has 16 amino acids. The CDR3 here is CASSSPGGNVNTEAFF. In nucleotides, the CDR3 is TGTGCCAGCAGTTCCCCCGGGGGAAACGTGAACACTGAAGCTTTCTTT.